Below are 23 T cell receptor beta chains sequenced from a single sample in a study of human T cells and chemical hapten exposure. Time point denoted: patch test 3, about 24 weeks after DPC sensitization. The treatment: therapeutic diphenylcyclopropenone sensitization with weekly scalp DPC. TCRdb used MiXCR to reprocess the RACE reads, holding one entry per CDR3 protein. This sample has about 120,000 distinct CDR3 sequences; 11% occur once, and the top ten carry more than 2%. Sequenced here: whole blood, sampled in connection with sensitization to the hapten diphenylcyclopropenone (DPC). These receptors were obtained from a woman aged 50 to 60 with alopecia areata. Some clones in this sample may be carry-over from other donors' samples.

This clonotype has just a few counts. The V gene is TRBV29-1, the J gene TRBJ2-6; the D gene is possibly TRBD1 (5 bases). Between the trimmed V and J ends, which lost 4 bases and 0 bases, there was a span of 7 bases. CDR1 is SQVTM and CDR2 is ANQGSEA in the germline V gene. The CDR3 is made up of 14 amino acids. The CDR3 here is CSVVDSSGANVLTF. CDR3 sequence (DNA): TGCAGCGTTGTAGACAGCTCTGGGGCCAACGTCCTGACTTTC.

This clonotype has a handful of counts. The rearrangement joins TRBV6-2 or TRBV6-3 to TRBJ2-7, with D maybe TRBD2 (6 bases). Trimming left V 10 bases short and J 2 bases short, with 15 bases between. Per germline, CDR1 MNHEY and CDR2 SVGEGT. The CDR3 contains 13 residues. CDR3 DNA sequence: TGTGCCACTCGGCCGGCGGGAACCTACGAGCAGTACTTC. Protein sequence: CATRPAGTYEQYF.

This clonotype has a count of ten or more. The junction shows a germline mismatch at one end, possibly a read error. The CDR3 loop is CASSDSWPGQGRLYEQYF. CDR3 nucleotides: TGTGCCAGCAGTGACTCGTGGCCGGGACAGGGAAGGCTCTACGAGCAGTACTTC. The J gene is TRBJ2-7, the V gene TRBV6-6; 9 positions match TRBD1. There are 18 residues in the CDR3. Germline CDR1 and CDR2: MNHNY and SVGAGI (reference sequence).

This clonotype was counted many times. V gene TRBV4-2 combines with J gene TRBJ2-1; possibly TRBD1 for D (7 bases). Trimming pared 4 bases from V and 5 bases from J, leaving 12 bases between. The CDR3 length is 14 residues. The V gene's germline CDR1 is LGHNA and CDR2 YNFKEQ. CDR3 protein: CASSPGDRDNEQFF. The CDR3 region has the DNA TGTGCCAGCAGCCCGGGGGACAGAGACAATGAGCAGTTCTTC.

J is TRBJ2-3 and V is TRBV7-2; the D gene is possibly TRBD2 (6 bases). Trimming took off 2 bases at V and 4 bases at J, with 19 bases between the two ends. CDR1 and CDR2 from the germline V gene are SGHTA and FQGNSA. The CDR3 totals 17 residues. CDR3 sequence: CASSLSLGGIGPDTQYF. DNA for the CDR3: TGTGCCAGCAGCTTAAGTCTGGGCGGGATAGGCCCAGATACGCAGTATTTT.

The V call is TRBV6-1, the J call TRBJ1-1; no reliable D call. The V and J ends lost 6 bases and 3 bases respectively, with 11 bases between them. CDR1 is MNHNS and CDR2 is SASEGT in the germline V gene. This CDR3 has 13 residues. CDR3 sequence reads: CASRPRRDTEAFF. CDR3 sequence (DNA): TGTGCCAGCAGGCCGAGACGGGACACTGAAGCTTTCTTT.

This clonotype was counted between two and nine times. The CDR3 DNA reads TGTGCCAGCAGTTACCCCCTAGCGGGAGCTGCCTACGAGCAGTACTTC. Translating gives CASSYPLAGAAYEQYF. This chain connects TRBV6-6 to TRBJ2-7; 10 bases are shared with TRBD2. Germline CDR1 reads MNHNY; CDR2 reads SVGAGI (reference sequence). The trim removed 2 bases at V and 2 bases at J, leaving 6 bases unmatched. The CDR3 loop spans 16 amino acids.

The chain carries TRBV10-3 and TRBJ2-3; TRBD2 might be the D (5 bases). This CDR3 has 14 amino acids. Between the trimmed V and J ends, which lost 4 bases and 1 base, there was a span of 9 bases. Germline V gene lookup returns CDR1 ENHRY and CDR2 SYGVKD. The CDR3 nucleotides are TGTGCCATCAGTGGAGGGAAGGGCACAGATACGCAGTATTTT. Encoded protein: CAISGGKGTDTQYF.

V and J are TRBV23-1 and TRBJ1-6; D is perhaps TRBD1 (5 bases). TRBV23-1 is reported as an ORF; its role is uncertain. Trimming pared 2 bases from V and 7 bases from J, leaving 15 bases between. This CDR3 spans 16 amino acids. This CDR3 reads CASSQNSRGGNSPLHF. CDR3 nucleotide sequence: TGCGCCAGCAGTCAAAACTCTCGGGGGGGGAATTCACCCCTCCACTTT.

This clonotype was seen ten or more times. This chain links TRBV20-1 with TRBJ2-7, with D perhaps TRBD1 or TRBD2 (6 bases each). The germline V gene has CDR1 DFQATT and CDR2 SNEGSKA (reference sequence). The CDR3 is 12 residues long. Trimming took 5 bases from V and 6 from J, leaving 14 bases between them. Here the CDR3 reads CSAGGLAREQYF. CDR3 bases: TGCAGTGCTGGGGGGCTCGCCCGCGAGCAGTACTTC.

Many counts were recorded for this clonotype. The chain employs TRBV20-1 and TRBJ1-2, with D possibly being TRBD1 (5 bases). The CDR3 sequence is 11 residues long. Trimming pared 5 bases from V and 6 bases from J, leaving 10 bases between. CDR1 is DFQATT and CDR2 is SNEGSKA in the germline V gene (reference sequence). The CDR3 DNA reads TGCAGTGCTCATTCAGGGAATGGCTACACCTTC. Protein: CSAHSGNGYTF.

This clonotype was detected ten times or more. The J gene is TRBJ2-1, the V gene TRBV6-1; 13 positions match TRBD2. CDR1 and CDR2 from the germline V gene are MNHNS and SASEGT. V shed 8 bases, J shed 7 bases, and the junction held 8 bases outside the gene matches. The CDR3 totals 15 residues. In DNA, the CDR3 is TGTGCCAGCCTTCCCCAACTAGCGGGAGGGAATGAGCAGTTCTTC. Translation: CASLPQLAGGNEQFF.

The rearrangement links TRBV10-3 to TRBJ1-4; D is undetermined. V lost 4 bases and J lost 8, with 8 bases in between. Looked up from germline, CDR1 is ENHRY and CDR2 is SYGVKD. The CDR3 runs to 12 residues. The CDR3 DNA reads TGTGCCATCAGTGGATTGGGCGAAAAACTGTTTTTT. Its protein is CAISGLGEKLFF.

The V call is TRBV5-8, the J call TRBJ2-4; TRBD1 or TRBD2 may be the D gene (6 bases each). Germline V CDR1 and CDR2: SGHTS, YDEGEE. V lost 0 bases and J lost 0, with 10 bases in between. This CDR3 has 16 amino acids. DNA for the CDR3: TGTGCCAGCAGCTTGGACCCGGGGGCAGCCAAAAACATTCAGTACTTC. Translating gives CASSLDPGAAKNIQYF.

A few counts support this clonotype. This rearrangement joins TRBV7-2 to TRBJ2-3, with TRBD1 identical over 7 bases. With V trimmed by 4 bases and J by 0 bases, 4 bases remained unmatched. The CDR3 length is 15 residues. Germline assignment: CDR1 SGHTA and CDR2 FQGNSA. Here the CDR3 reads CASSSSGQSTDTQYF. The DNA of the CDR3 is TGTGCCAGCAGCTCATCGGGACAGAGCACAGATACGCAGTATTTT.

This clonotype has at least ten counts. The DNA of the CDR3 is TGCAGCGTTGTACGTACAGGGGACCCAGATACGCAGTATTTT. This gives the protein CSVVRTGDPDTQYF. This chain uses TRBV29-1 with TRBJ2-3; 7 positions agree with TRBD1. The CDR3 length is 14 residues. With V trimmed by 4 bases and J by 4 bases, 8 bases remained unmatched. The germline V gene encodes CDR1 SQVTM and CDR2 ANQGSEA.

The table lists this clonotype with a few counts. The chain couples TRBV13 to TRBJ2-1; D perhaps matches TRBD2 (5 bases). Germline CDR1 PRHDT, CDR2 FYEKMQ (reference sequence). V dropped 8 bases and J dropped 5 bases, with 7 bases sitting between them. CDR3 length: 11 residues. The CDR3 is CASRGDNEQFF. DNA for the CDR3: TGTGCCAGCCGGGGAGACAATGAGCAGTTCTTC. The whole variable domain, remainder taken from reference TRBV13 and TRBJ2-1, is AAGVIQSPRHLIKEKRETATLKCYPIPRHDTVYWYQQGPGQDPQFLISFYEKMQSDKGSIPDRFSAQQFSDYHSELNMSSLELGDSALYFCASRGDNEQFFGPGTRLTVL.

This CDR3 reads CASSSVDRAGRRTYEQYF. The CDR3 nucleotides are TGTGCCAGCAGTTCCGTCGATCGAGCGGGTAGGCGCACCTACGAGCAGTACTTC. The rearrangement links TRBV6-2 or TRBV6-3 to TRBJ2-7; TRBD2 might be the D (6 bases). The V end lost 4 bases, the J end lost 2 bases, and 24 bases lay between the germline ends. In germline, CDR1 is MNHEY, CDR2 SVGEGT. This CDR3 has 18 residues.

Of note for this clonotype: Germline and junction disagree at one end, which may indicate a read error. CDR3 region: CASNLQGPTTEAFF. The DNA of the CDR3 is TGTGCCAGCAATTTACAGGGTCCGACCACTGAAGCTTTCTTT. The chain combines TRBV12-3 or TRBV12-4 with TRBJ1-1; possibly TRBD1 for D (6 bases). This CDR3 is 14 amino acids long.

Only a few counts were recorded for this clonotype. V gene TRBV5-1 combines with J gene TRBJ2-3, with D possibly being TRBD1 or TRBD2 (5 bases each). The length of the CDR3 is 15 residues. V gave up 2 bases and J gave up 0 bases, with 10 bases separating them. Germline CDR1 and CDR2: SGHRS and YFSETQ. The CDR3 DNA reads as TGCGCCAGCAGCTTAGGGACGCAAAGCACAGATACGCAGTATTTT. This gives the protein CASSLGTQSTDTQYF.

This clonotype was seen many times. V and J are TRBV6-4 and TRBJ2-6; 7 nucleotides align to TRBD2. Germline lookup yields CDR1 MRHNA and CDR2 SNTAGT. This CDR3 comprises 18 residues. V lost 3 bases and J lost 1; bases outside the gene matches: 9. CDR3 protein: CASSELAAVTSGANVLTF. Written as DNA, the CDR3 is TGTGCCAGCAGTGAGCTAGCGGCGGTTACTTCTGGGGCCAACGTCCTGACTTTC.

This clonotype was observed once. Here the CDR3 DNA reads TGTGCCTCCCCCGGGAGGGCCGCGGAGCTGTTTTTT. As protein: CASPGRAAELFF. The V gene is TRBV27, the J gene TRBJ2-2; 8 bases match TRBD2. This CDR3 is 12 amino acids long. V was clipped by 11 bases and J by 10 bases; unmatched bases: 9. Germline V gene data show CDR1 as MNHEY and CDR2 as SMNVEV (reference sequence).

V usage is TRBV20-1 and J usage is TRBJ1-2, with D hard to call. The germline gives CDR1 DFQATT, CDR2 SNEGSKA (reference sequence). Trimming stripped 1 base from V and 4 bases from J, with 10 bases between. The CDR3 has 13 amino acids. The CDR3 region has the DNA TGCAGTGCTAGAGCCGGGATTGGCTATGGCTACACCTTC. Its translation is CSARAGIGYGYTF.